This TCR beta chain was sequenced during a study of cytomegalovirus exposure and HLA in healthy donors. The CDR3 runs 13 residues. The V gene's germline CDR1 is WNHNN and CDR2 SYGVQD (reference sequence). Trimming removed 5 bases from V and 5 bases from J; junction bases left unmatched: 4. Primers for the PCR totalled 60 Vbeta and 13 Jbeta. The table came from immunoSEQ multiplex PCR; TCRdb's copy has only in-frame clones and leaves some out. The sample records approximately 150,000 clones, roughly 80% being singletons. This TCR was recovered from a man between 45 and 60 years old in good health and CMV-seropositive. The chain employs TRBV10-1 and TRBJ2-7; 9 nucleotides align to TRBD1. The material sequenced was PBMCs. The CDR3 coding sequence is TGCGCCAGCAGTCACAGGGGGCCTCACGAGCAGTACTTC. Protein sequence: CASSHRGPHEQYF.